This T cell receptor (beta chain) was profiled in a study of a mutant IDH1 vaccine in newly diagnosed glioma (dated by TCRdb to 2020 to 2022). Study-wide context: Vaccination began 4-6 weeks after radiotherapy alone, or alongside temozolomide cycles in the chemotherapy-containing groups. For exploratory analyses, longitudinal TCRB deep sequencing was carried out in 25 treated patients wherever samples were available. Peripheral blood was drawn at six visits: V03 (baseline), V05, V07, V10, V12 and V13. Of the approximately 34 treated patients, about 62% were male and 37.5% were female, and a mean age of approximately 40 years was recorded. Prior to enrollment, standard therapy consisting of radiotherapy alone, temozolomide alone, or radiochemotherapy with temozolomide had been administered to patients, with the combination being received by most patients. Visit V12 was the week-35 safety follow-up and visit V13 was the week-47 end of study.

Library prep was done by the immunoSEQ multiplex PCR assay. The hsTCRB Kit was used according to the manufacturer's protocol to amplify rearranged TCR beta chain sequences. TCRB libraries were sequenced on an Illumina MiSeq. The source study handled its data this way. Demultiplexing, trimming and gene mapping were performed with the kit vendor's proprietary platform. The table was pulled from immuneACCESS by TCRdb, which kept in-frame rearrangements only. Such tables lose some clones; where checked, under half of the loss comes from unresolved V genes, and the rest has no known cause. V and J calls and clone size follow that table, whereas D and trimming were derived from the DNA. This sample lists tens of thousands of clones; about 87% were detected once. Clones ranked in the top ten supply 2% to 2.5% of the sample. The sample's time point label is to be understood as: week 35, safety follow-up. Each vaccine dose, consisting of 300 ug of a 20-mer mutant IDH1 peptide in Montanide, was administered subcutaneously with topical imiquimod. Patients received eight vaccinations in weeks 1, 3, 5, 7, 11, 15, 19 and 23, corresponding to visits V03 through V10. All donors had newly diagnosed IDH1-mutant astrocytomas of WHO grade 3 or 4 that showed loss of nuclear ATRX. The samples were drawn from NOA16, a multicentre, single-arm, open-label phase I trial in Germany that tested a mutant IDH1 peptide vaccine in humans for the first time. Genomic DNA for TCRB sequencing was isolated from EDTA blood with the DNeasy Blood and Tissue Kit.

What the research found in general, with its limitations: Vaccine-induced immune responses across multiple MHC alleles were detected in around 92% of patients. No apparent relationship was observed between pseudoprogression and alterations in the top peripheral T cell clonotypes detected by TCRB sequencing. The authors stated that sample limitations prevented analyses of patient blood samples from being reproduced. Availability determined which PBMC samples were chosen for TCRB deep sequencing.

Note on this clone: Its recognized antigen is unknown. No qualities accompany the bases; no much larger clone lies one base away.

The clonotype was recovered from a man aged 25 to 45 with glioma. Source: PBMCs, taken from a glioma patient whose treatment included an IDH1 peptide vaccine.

The CDR3 reads CASSDYVFNTIYF. The nucleotide sequence is given as TGCGCCAGCAGTGATTACGTTTTCAACACCATATATTTT. In this chain, TRBV10-2 is recombined with TRBJ1-3, with the D segment identity uncertain. For CDR1 and CDR2, the germline V gene lists WSHSY and SAAADI. V was cut back by 3 bases and J by 7 bases, leaving a gap of 10 bases between them. The CDR3 contains 13 residues, cysteine and phenylalanine counted. CDR3 DNA is the only sequence kept; it has 39 bases, read in frame from the first base.